These 5 T cell receptor beta chains were sequenced from one sample in a study of T cells after yellow fever vaccination (dated by TCRdb to the late 2010s). What the treatment or condition label conveys for this sample: live attenuated yellow fever vaccine strain. Library preparation employed 5' RACE. The sequencer listed for this sample is Illumina HiSeq 2500. The public sequencing data were trimmed at Q25 with fastp and processed into clonotypes with MiXCR by TCRdb, which kept only in-frame beta chains. Duplicate CDR3 protein sequences are folded into a single record with the most common DNA and genes. The sample records 170,000 or so distinct CDR3 sequences, roughly 6.4% of which are singletons. Roughly 3% of the sample goes to the ten largest clones. The sample was CD4+ T cells sorted from PBMCs, taken on the day of the first yellow fever vaccination. These receptors were collected from a man aged 18 to 30 who received the YFV17D yellow fever vaccine.

The chain links TRBV7-6 to TRBJ1-4; unclear D gene. The CDR3 totals 14 residues. V was pared by 4 bases and J by 2 bases, with 8 bases between. Germline V gene data show CDR1 as SGHVS and CDR2 as FNYEAQ. CDR3: CASSSGGTNEKLFF. In DNA, the CDR3 is TGTGCCAGCAGCTCCGGAGGGACTAATGAAAAACTGTTTTTT.

This clonotype was found many times. The chain is built from TRBV20-1 and TRBJ1-5, with TRBD1 as a possible D gene (5 bases). The CDR3 spans 12 residues. V lost 3 bases, J lost 4 bases, and 7 bases lay in between. Germline V lookup: CDR1 DFQATT, CDR2 SNEGSKA (reference sequence). The CDR3 nucleotides are TGCAGTGCTAGCGGGGGGAATCAGCCCCAGCATTTT. This codes for CSASGGNQPQHF.

This clonotype appeared many times. In nucleotides, the CDR3 is TGTGCCAGCAGTTTTTTTCTAGCGGGGGCTTACAATGAGCAGTTCTTC. Its translation is CASSFFLAGAYNEQFF. The chain is built from TRBV6-5 and TRBJ2-1; 10 bases are a match to TRBD2. The CDR3 has 16 amino acids. Per germline, CDR1 MNHEY and CDR2 SVGAGI. The junction had 7 bases not matched to a gene; V was cut back by 4 bases and J by 4 bases.

This chain joins TRBV7-2 and TRBJ1-5; no firm D call. CDR1 is SGHTA and CDR2 is FQGNSA in the germline V gene. Trimming cost V 5 bases and J 2 bases, with 10 bases left between them. This CDR3 spans 14 amino acids. CDR3 DNA: TGTGCCAGCAGCCCGCCCGGGGGCAATCAGCCCCAGCATTTT. It translates to CASSPPGGNQPQHF.

This clonotype was recorded at least ten times. The genes are TRBV5-6 and TRBJ2-1, with 10 bases that match TRBD2. Germline loops: CDR1 SGHDT, CDR2 YYEEEE. CDR3 length: 15 residues. V dropped 4 bases and J dropped 4; count of bases not matched to a gene: 5. The CDR3 DNA reads TGTGCCAGCAGCATTTTAGCGGGGGGTTACAATGAGCAGTTCTTC. Translated: CASSILAGGYNEQFF. Full variable domain (outside the CDR3, taken from reference TRBV5-6 and TRBJ2-1): DAGVTQSPTHLIKTRGQQVTLRCSPKSGHDTVSWYQQALGQGPQFIFQYYEEEERQRGNFPDRFSGHQFPNYSSELNVNALLLGDSALYLCASSILAGGYNEQFFGPGTRLTVL.